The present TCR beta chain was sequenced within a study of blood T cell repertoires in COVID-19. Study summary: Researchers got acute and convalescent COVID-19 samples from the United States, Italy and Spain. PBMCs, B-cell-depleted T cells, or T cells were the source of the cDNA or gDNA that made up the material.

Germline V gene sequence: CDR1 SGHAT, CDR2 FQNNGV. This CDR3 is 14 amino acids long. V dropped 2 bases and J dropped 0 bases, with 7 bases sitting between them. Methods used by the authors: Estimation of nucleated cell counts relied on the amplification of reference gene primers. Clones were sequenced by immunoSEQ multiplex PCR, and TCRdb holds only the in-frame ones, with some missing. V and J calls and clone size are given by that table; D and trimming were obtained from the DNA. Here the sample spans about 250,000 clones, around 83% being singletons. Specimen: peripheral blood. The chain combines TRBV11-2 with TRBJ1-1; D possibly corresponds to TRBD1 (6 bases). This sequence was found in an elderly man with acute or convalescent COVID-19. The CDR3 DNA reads TGTGCCAGCAGCTTACAGGGGATGAACACTGAAGCTTTCTTT. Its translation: CASSLQGMNTEAFF.